This TCR beta chain was retrieved from a study of cytomegalovirus exposure and HLA in healthy donors. Study results and limitations: It was confirmed in vitro that a few of the CMV-associated chains were specific for CMV antigens.

A note on this clone: What it binds is not known.

Using immunoSEQ multiplex PCR, the repertoire was profiled, and TCRdb retains in-frame clones only, with some absent. The data show 50,000 to 65,000 clones, with just under 95% seen just once and approximately 6.8% held by the top ten. What was sequenced was PBMCs. The sequence was obtained from a woman aged 18-30 years in good health and CMV-seropositive.

The CDR3 DNA follows: TGTGCCAGCAGCTTAGAAAACCGAGCCTACGAGCAGTACTTC. This codes for CASSLENRAYEQYF. V is TRBV11-2 and J is TRBJ2-7, with D hard to call. This CDR3 contains 14 residues. The germline CDR1 and CDR2 sequences are SGHAT and FQNNGV. Deletions cut 0 bases from V and 2 bases from J, with 8 bases between.